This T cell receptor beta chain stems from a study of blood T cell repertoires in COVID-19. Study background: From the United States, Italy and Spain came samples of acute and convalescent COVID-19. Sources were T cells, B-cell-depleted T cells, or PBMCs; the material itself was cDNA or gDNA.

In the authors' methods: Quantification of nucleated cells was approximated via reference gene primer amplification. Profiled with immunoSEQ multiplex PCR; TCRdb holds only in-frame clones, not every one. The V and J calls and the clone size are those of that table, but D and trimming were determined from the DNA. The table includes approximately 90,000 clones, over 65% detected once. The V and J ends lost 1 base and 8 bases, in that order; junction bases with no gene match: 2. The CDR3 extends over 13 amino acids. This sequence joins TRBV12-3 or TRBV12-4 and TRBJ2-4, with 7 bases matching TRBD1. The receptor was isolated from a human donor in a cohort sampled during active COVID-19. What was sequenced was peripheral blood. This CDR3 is CASSLGTGDIQYF. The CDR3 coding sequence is TGTGCCAGCAGTTTAGGGACAGGAGACATTCAGTACTTC.